The 11 T cell receptor beta chains presented below share a single source sample, sequenced in a study of blood T cell repertoires in COVID-19. Assay used: immunoSEQ multiplex PCR; TCRdb lists only in-frame clones, some missing. The profile shows 140,000 to 150,000 clones, approximately 80% of them singletons. The sequenced sample was peripheral blood. The receptors originated from a human donor in a cohort sampled during active COVID-19.

The chain joins TRBV11-2 to TRBJ1-2; no clear D gene. The CDR3 totals 12 residues. Trimming cost V 5 bases and J 5 bases, with 9 bases left between them. CDR1 SGHAT and CDR2 FQNNGV come from the germline V gene. CDR3 bases: TGTGCCAGCAGCCTGGGAGTATATGGCTACACCTTC. Protein sequence: CASSLGVYGYTF.

In its sample, this clone was seen once. The chain combines TRBV6-5 with TRBJ1-6; TRBD1 might be the D (6 bases). The CDR3 runs to 16 residues. V was clipped by 2 bases and J by 5 bases, with 13 bases between them. Germline V gives CDR1 MNHEY, CDR2 SVGAGI. In nucleotides, the CDR3 is TGTGCCAGCAGTTACGGGGGCGGAAGCGATAATTCACCCCTCCACTTT. Translating it yields CASSYGGGSDNSPLHF.

This chain uses TRBV6-5 with TRBJ1-4, with D possibly matching TRBD1 (5 bases). V was cut by 4 bases and J by 4 bases, with 10 bases left in between. CDR1 and CDR2 from the germline V gene are MNHEY and SVGAGI. The CDR3 is 14 amino acids. This CDR3 reads CASSLDSINEKLFF. Written as DNA, the CDR3 is TGTGCCAGCAGTTTAGACAGTATTAATGAAAAACTGTTTTTT.

The V and J genes are TRBV5-4 and TRBJ2-7; D is perhaps TRBD2 (6 bases). Germline V CDR1 and CDR2: SGHNT, YYREEE (reference sequence). V was trimmed by 4 bases and J by 7 bases, leaving 15 bases between them. This CDR3 spans 13 amino acids. The chain's CDR3 is CASSGRGRGEQYF. As DNA, the CDR3 is TGTGCCAGCAGCGGCCGGGGCCGGGGGGAGCAGTACTTC.

The chain uses TRBV18 and TRBJ2-3, with no clear D. The CDR3 covers 14 residues. V was pared by 1 base and J by 0 bases, with 5 bases between. Germline CDR1 reads KGHSH; CDR2 reads LQKENI. CDR3 residues: CASSPLQSTDTQYF. The CDR3 nucleotides are TGTGCCAGCTCACCACTTCAGAGCACAGATACGCAGTATTTT. Using reference TRBV18 and TRBJ2-3 for the parts outside the CDR3, the full variable domain is NAGVMQNPRHLVRRRGQEARLRCSPMKGHSHVYWYRQLPEEGLKFMVYLQKENIIDESGMPKERFSAEFPKEGPSILRIQQVVRGDSAAYFCASSPLQSTDTQYFGPGTRLTVL.

The table lists this clone with a few counts. The chain recombines TRBV7-9 with TRBJ2-7; weak D call: TRBD2 (6 bases). Trimming removed 5 bases from V and 1 base from J, with 15 bases in between. The germline gives CDR1 SEHNR, CDR2 FQNEAQ (reference sequence). This CDR3 region has 15 residues. CDR3 residues: CASSPTASASYEQYF. DNA for the CDR3: TGTGCCAGCAGCCCCACGGCTAGCGCGTCCTACGAGCAGTACTTC.

The chain is built from TRBV5-6 and TRBJ2-7, with a possible D match to TRBD1 (6 bases). Germline values: CDR1 SGHDT, CDR2 YYEEEE. V shed 4 bases and J shed 2 bases, with 10 bases lying between them. This CDR3 has 13 amino acids. The DNA for the CDR3 is TGTGCCAGCAGCCCTGGACAGCCCTACGAGCAGTACTTC. It is translated as CASSPGQPYEQYF.

This clone showed up just a few times. This chain uses TRBV27 with TRBJ2-7, with 11 bases that match TRBD2. This CDR3 has 14 residues. Germline loops: CDR1 MNHEY, CDR2 SMNVEV (reference sequence). Losses at the gene ends were 2 bases for V and 9 bases for J; bases not matched to a gene: 6. The CDR3 sequence: CASSLEGTSGRQYF. CDR3 nucleotides: TGTGCCAGCAGTTTAGAGGGGACTAGCGGCAGGCAGTACTTC.

This chain joins TRBV5-1 and TRBJ2-1, with TRBD1 matching 11 bases. The CDR3 has 15 amino acids. Trimming cost V 0 bases and J 8 bases; bases outside gene matches: 4. CDR1 is SGHRS, CDR2 YFSETQ, per germline. This chain's CDR3 is CASSLGGTGGHEQFF. CDR3 DNA sequence: TGCGCCAGCAGCTTGGGTGGGACAGGGGGGCATGAGCAGTTCTTC. Full variable domain (outside the CDR3, taken from reference TRBV5-1 and TRBJ2-1): KAGVTQTPRYLIKTRGQQVTLSCSPISGHRSVSWYQQTPGQGLQFLFEYFSETQRNKGNFPGRFSGRQFSNSRSEMNVSTLELGDSALYLCASSLGGTGGHEQFFGPGTRLTVL.

J is TRBJ1-2 and V is TRBV20-1; maybe TRBD1 (6 bases). The CDR3 sequence is 12 residues long. V gave up 3 bases and J gave up 5 bases, with 10 bases separating them. CDR1 DFQATT and CDR2 SNEGSKA come from the germline V gene (reference sequence). CDR3 loop: CSASPGEYGYTF. The CDR3 DNA is TGCAGTGCTAGTCCAGGGGAATATGGCTACACCTTC.

The table lists this clone with a few counts. The chain employs TRBV7-9 and TRBJ2-7; 11 bases align to TRBD2. J was trimmed by 4 bases and V by 2 bases; bases with no gene match: 7. Germline V gene lookup returns CDR1 SEHNR and CDR2 FQNEAQ (reference sequence). The CDR3 covers 16 residues. CDR3 region: CASSLSLAGGRYEQYF. DNA of the CDR3: TGTGCCAGCAGCTTATCCTTAGCGGGGGGGCGATACGAGCAGTACTTC.